This TCR beta chain comes out of a study of lymphopenia after photon versus proton radiotherapy. Notes on the study in general: Photon-treated patients lost naive T cells and TCR diversity; proton-treated stayed stable. In patients who died, overall survival fell as post-nadir TCR diversity dropped more. After lymphocyte nadir, photon-treated repertoires showed oligoclonal expansion, especially CD8+ Temra.

Method: immunoSEQ multiplex PCR; TCRdb's copy keeps in-frame clones and lacks some. The sample contains around 20,000 clones, approximately 91% of which appear only once. The CDR3 extends over 12 amino acids. With 6 bases removed from V and 3 bases from J, the gap between germline ends came to 11 bases. Germline V CDR1 and CDR2: SQVTM, ANQGSEA. Notes on this clone: Its antigen is unidentified.

The starting material was peripheral blood, obtained from a patient treated with proton-based radiotherapy. This TCR was recovered from a woman aged 65 to 85 with pancreatic cancer. Some clones in this sample may be carry-over from other donors' samples. This chain links TRBV29-1 with TRBJ1-2, with D possibly TRBD1 on 5 matching bases. In nucleotides, the CDR3 is TGCAGCGTGCAGGGTACGGACTATGGCTACACCTTC. Amino acid sequence: CSVQGTDYGYTF.